This T cell receptor (beta chain) was found in a study of tumor-infiltrating lymphocytes in primary liver carcinoma. Synthesis of TCR beta cDNA was carried out from 450 to 650 ng total RNA with a constant-region primer. Modified slightly, ARM-PCR produced TCR beta libraries over three nested multiplex PCR rounds. The first two PCR rounds used TRBV1-TRBV30 primers with a Cbeta primer, around 10 cycles each. In TCRdb, the multiplex PCR reads were re-called with MiXCR into one record per CDR3 protein. The top ten hold about 8.4% of the sample, which has about 320,000 distinct CDR3 sequences, over 55% seen once. V was cut by 4 bases and J by 2 bases, with 15 bases left in between. The germline gives CDR1 MGHRA, CDR2 YSYEKL. The CDR3 covers 16 residues. Unsorted whole blood yielded the blood RNA, and germline DNA was also extracted. None of the patients had received treatment, and all had chronic HBV infection.

The sample was peripheral blood. V is TRBV4-1 and J is TRBJ1-5, with D possibly being TRBD1 (6 bases). The sequence derives from a man aged 40-55 years with primary liver carcinoma and hepatitis B virus infection. Here the CDR3 reads CASSPGEGRGNQPQHF. The CDR3 region has the DNA TGCGCCAGCAGCCCAGGGGAGGGACGGGGCAATCAGCCCCAGCATTTT.